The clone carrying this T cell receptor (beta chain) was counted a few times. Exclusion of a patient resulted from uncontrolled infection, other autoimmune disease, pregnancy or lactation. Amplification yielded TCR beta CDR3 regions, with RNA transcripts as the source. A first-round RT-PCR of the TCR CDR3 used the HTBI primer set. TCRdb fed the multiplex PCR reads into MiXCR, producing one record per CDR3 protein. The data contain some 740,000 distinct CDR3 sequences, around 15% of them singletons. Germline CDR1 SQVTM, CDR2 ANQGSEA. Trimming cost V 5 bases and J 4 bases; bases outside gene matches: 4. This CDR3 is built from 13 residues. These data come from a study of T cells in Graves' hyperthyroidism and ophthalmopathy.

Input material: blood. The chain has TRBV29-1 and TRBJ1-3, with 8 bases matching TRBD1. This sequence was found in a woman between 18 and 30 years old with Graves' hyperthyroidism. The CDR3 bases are TGCAGCGTTTGGGACAGGCTAGGAAACACCATATATTTT. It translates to CSVWDRLGNTIYF. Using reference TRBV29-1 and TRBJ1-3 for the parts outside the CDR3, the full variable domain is SAVISQKPSRDICQRGTSLTIQCQVDSQVTMMFWYRQQPGQSLTLIATANQGSEATYESGFVIDKFPISRPNLTFSTLTVSNMSPEDSSIYLCSVWDRLGNTIYFGEGSWLTVV.